Here is one T cell receptor beta chain with its context. Its antigen remains unidentified. This entry belongs to a study of a mutant IDH1 vaccine in newly diagnosed glioma. Sequencing used immunoSEQ multiplex PCR; TCRdb keeps in-frame clones, though not all of them. The sample has 40,000 or so clones, less than 85% seen once. The V and J ends lost 10 bases and 5 bases respectively, with 14 bases between them. The CDR3 runs to 13 residues. Germline CDR1 LNHDA, CDR2 SQIVND (reference sequence). Time point given: week 23, last vaccination. Doses of 300 ug of mutant IDH1 20-mer peptide were given with topical imiquimod.

This sequence was found in a woman aged 18 to 35 with glioma. Some clones in this sample may be carry-over from other donors' samples. This specimen consisted of PBMCs, obtained from a glioma patient whose treatment included an IDH1 peptide vaccine. The chain combines TRBV19 with TRBJ2-2; a possible D gene is TRBD1 (5 bases). The CDR3 sequence: CATRAGKTGELFF. The CDR3 DNA sequence: TGTGCCACTCGGGCAGGGAAGACCGGGGAGCTGTTTTTT.